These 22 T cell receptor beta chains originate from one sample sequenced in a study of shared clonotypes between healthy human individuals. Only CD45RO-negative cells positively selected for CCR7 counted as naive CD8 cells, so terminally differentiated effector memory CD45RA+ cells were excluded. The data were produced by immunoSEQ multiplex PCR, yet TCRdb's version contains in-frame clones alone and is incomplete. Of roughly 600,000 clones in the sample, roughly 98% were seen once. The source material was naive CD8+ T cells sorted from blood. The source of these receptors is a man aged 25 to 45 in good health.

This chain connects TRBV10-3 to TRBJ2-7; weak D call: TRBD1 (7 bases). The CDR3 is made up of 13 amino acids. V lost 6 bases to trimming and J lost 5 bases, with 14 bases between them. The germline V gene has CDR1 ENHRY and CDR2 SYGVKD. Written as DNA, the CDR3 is TGTGCCATCAGGGAGGGGGCGCTTGACGAGCAGTACTTC. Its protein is CAIREGALDEQYF.

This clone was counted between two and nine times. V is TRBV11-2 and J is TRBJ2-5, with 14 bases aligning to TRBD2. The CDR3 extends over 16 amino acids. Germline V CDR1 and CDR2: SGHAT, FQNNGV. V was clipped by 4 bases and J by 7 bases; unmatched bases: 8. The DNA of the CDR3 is TGTGCCAGCAGCTCGACTAGCGGGAGGGCCCGGGCGACCCAGTACTTC. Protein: CASSSTSGRARATQYF.

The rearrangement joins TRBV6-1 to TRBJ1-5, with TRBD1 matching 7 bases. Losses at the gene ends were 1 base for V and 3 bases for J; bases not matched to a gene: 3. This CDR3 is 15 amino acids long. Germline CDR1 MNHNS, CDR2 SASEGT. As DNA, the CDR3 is TGTGCCAGCAGTGAAGAGGGACAGCCCAATCAGCCCCAGCATTTT. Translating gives CASSEEGQPNQPQHF.

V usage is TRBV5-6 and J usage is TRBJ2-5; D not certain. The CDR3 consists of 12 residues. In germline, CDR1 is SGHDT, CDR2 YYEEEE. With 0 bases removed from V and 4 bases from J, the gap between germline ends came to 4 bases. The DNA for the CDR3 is TGTGCCAGCAGCTTGGGGGTAGAGACCCAGTACTTC. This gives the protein CASSLGVETQYF.

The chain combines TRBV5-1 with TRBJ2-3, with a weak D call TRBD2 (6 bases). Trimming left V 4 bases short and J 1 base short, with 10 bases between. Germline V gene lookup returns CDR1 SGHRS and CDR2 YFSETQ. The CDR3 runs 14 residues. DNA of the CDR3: TGCGCCAGCAGCCCCGGGGAGGGCACAGATACGCAGTATTTT. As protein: CASSPGEGTDTQYF.

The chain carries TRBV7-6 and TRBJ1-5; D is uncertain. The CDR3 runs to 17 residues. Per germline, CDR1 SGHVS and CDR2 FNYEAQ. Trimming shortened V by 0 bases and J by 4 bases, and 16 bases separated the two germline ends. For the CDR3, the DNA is TGTGCCAGCAGCTTAGCCCCTCCCCGTGTAGGGAATCAGCCCCAGCATTTT. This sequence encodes CASSLAPPRVGNQPQHF. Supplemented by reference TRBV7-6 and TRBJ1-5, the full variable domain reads GAGVSQSPRYKVTKRGQDVALRCDPISGHVSLYWYRQALGQGPEFLTYFNYEAQQDKSGLPNDRFSAERPEGSISTLTIQRTEQRDSAMYRCASSLAPPRVGNQPQHFGDGTRLSIL.

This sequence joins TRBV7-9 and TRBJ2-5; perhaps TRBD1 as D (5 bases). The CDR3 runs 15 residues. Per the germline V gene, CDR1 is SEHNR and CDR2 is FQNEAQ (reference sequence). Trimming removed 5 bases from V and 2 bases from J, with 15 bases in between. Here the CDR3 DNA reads TGTGCCAGCAGCAGAGCTCAGGGATGGCAAGAGACCCAGTACTTC. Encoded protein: CASSRAQGWQETQYF.

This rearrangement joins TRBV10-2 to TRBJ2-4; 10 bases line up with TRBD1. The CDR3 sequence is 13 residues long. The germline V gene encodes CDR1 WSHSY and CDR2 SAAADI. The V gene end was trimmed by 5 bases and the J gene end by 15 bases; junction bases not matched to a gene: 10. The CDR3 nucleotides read TGCGCCAGCAGTTCTGGCGAGGGGGACAGGGGGTACTTC. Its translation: CASSSGEGDRGYF.

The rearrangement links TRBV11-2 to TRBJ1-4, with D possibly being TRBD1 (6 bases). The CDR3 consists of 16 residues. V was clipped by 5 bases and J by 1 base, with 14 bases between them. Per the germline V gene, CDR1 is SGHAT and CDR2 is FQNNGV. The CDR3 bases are TGTGCCAGCAGCCAGGGGCGGGGTGGAACTAATGAAAAACTGTTTTTT. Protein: CASSQGRGGTNEKLFF. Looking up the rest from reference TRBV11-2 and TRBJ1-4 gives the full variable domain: EAGVAQSPRYKIIEKRQSVAFWCNPISGHATLYWYQQILGQGPKLLIQFQNNGVVDDSQLPKDRFSAERLKGVDSTLKIQPAKLEDSAVYLCASSQGRGGTNEKLFFGSGTQLSVL.

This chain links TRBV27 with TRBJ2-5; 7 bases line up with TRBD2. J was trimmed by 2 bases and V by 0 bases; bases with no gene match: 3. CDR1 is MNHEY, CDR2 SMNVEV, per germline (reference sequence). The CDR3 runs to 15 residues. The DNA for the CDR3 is TGTGCCAGCAGTTTATCAAGGGGACTACAAGAGACCCAGTACTTC. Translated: CASSLSRGLQETQYF.

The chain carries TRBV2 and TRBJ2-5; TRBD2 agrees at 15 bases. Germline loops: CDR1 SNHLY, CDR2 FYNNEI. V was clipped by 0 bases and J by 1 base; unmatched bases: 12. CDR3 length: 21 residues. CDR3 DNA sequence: TGTGCCAGCAGTGAAGCCCAAGGGGGGACTAGCGGGAGGAAGCCCCAAGAGACCCAGTACTTC. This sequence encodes CASSEAQGGTSGRKPQETQYF.

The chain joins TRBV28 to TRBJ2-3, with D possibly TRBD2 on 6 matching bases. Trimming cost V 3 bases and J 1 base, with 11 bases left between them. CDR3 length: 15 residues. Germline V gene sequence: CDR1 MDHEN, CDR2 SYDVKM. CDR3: CASSFSGTGTDTQYF. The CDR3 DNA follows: TGTGCCAGCAGTTTTAGCGGAACTGGCACAGATACGCAGTATTTT.

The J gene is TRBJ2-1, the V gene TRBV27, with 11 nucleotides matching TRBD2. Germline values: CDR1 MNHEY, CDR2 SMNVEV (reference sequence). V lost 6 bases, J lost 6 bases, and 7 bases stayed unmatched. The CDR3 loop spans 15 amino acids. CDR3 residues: CASRLLAGGPNEQFF. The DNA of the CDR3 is TGTGCCAGCAGGTTGCTAGCGGGAGGCCCCAATGAGCAGTTCTTC.

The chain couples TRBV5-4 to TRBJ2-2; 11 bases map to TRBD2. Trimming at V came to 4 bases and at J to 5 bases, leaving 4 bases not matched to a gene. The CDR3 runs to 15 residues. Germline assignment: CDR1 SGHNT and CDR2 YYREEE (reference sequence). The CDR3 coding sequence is TGTGCCAGCAGCCAGGGACTAGCGGAGACCGGGGAGCTGTTTTTT. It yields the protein CASSQGLAETGELFF.

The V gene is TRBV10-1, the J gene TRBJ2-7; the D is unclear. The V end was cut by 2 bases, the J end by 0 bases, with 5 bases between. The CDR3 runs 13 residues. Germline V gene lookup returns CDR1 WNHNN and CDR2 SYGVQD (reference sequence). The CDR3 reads CASSEAYSYEQYF. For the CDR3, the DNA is TGCGCCAGCAGTGAGGCTTACTCCTACGAGCAGTACTTC.

CDR3 nucleotide sequence: TGTGCCAGCAGCTTGTACCGGGCCGAGCAGTACTTC. Translation: CASSLYRAEQYF. J is TRBJ2-7 and V is TRBV5-6; D remains unclear. This CDR3 spans 12 amino acids. The V gene lost 1 base and the J gene lost 6 bases, with 8 bases spanning the gap. Germline lookup yields CDR1 SGHDT and CDR2 YYEEEE.

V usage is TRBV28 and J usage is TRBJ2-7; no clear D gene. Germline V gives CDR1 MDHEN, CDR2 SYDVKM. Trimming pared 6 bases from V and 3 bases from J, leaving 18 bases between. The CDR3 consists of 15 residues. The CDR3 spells CASRIDTGRIYEQYF. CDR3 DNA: TGTGCCAGCAGGATCGATACCGGGCGGATCTACGAGCAGTACTTC. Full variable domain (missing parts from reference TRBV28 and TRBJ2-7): DVKVTQSSRYLVKRTGEKVFLECVQDMDHENMFWYRQDPGLGLRLIYFSYDVKMKEKGDIPEGYSVSREKKERFSLILESASTNQTSMYLCASRIDTGRIYEQYFGPGTRLTVT.

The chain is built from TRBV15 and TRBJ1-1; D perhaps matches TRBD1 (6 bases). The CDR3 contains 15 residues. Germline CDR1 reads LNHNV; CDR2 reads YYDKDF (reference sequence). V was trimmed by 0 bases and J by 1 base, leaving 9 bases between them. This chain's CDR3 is CATSRDRRGNTEAFF. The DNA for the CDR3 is TGTGCCACCAGCAGAGATCGCAGGGGGAACACTGAAGCTTTCTTT.

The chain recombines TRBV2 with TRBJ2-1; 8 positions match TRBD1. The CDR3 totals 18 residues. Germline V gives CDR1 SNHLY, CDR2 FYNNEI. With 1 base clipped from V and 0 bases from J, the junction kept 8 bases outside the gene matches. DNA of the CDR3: TGTGCCAGCAGTGAAGAATGGGACGGGACAGGCTCCTACAATGAGCAGTTCTTC. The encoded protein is CASSEEWDGTGSYNEQFF.

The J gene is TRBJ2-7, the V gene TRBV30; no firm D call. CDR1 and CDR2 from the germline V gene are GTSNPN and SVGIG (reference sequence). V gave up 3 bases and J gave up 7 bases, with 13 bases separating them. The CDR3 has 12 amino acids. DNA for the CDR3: TGTGCCTGGAGAGCCTCAGCGTGGGAGCAGTACTTC. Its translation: CAWRASAWEQYF.

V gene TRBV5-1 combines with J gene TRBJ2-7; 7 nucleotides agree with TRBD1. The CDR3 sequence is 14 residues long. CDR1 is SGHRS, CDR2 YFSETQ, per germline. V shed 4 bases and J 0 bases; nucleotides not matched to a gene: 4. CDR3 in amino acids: CASSPRDSSYEQYF. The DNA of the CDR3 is TGCGCCAGCAGCCCCCGGGACAGCTCCTACGAGCAGTACTTC. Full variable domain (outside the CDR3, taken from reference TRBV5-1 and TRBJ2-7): KAGVTQTPRYLIKTRGQQVTLSCSPISGHRSVSWYQQTPGQGLQFLFEYFSETQRNKGNFPGRFSGRQFSNSRSEMNVSTLELGDSALYLCASSPRDSSYEQYFGPGTRLTVT.

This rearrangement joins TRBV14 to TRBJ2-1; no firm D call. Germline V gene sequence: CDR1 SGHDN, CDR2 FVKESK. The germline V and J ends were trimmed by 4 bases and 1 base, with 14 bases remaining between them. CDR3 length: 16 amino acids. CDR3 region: CASSPAAEPSYNEQFF. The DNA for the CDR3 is TGTGCCAGCAGCCCCGCGGCGGAACCATCCTACAATGAGCAGTTCTTC.